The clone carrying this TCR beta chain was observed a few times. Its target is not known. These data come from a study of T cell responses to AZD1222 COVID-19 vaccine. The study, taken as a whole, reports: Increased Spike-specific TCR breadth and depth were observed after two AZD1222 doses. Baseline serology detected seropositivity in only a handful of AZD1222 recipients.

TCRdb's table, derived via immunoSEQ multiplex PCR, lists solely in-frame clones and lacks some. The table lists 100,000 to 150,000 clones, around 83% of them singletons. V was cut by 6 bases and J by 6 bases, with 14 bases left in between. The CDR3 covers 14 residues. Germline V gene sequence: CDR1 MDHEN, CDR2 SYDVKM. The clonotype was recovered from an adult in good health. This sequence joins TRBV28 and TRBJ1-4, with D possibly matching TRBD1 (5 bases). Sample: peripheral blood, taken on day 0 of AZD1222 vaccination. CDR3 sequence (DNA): TGTGCCAGCAGCTCAGGACAAGGGGATGAAAAACTGTTTTTT. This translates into CASSSGQGDEKLFF.